This T cell receptor beta chain is from a study of blood T cell repertoires in COVID-19. Across the whole study: Both acute and convalescent COVID-19 samples were obtained from the United States, Italy and Spain. T cells, B-cell-depleted T cells, or PBMCs provided the cDNA or gDNA that served as material.

Under the authors' procedure: Estimation of nucleated cell counts relied on the amplification of reference gene primers. Here immunoSEQ multiplex PCR was the method, and the copy in TCRdb shows in-frame clones only, minus some. The DNA gave D and trimming, while V, J and clone size come from that table. This table has roughly 200,000 clones, approximately 91% appearing once. This CDR3 has 15 amino acids. Per germline, CDR1 MNHEY and CDR2 SVGAGI. Germline trimming cut 6 bases from V and 1 base from J; bases unmatched to any gene: 5. Sequenced material: peripheral blood. The TCR originated in a woman aged 40 to 50 who had recovered from COVID-19. V is TRBV6-5 and J is TRBJ2-7, with TRBD2 identical over 11 bases. CDR3 residues: CASRGGTSGSYEQYF. Here the CDR3 DNA reads TGTGCCAGCAGGGGCGGGACTAGCGGATCCTACGAGCAGTACTTC.